This TCR beta chain was obtained from a study of PD-1 blockade in classical Hodgkin lymphoma. Each of the patients experienced relapse following autologous stem cell transplantation, and their brentuximab vedotin exposure differed. The V gene's germline CDR1 is MDHEN and CDR2 SYDVKM. The CDR3 runs 16 residues. V was cut by 6 bases and J by 2 bases, with 19 bases left in between. Comment on this clone: No antigen is known for it.

Findings and limits, study-wide: A significant rise in TCR diversity was seen by C4D1 for CD4+ cells but not for CD8+ cells.

The protocol was immunoSEQ multiplex PCR, while the TCRdb copy is restricted to in-frame clones and leaves out a portion. The profile shows some 21,000 clones, about two thirds of them singletons. The TCR was taken from a human donor with classical Hodgkin lymphoma. The source material was peripheral blood mononuclear cells (PBMCs), sampled at baseline. The rearrangement links TRBV28 to TRBJ2-5; D remains ambiguous. CDR3 residues: CASRLRRQLMQETQYF. CDR3 sequence (DNA): TGTGCCAGCAGATTAAGGCGGCAGCTAATGCAAGAGACCCAGTACTTC.